The clone carrying this T cell receptor (beta chain) appeared a single time. What it binds is not known. Only in-frame clones appear in the TCRdb table, and some are missing; sequencing was by immunoSEQ multiplex PCR. The sample holds about 62,000 clones, about nine tenths seen once. The CDR3 contains 13 residues. The V gene's germline CDR1 is MNHNY and CDR2 SVGAGI (reference sequence). V was pared by 8 bases and J by 3 bases, with 13 bases between. The entry originates in a study of lymphopenia after photon versus proton radiotherapy. The study, taken as a whole, reports: Oligoclonal CD8+ Temra expansion after nadir drove photon patients' diversity drop. Under photons, naive T cells and diversity fell while effector/memory populations rose.

The sample consisted of peripheral blood, taken from a patient treated with proton-based radiotherapy. The chain joins TRBV6-6 to TRBJ1-2, with a possible D match to TRBD1 (6 bases). The origin of this receptor is an elderly man with esophageal cancer. The CDR3 DNA reads TGTGCCAGCGGTACAGGGAACGACTATGGCTACACCTTC. Residues: CASGTGNDYGYTF.